This entry concerns a single T cell receptor beta chain. This sample was included in a study of shared clonotypes between healthy human individuals. Each subset's genomic DNA was split evenly across several immunoSEQ plates. When replicate PCRs were run on sorted subsets, they used 200 to 250 ng DNA, tens of thousands of T cell genomes. Only in-frame clones appear in the TCRdb table, and some are missing; sequencing was by immunoSEQ multiplex PCR. The repertoire holds about 2.5 million clones, with roughly 90% as singletons. The receptor's source is a man aged 18 to 30 in good health. Some clones in this sample may be carry-over from other donors' samples. The sample consisted of naive CD4+ T cells from PBMCs. The subset: CD45RA+ positively selected.

CDR3 sequence (DNA): TGCGCCAGCAGCTACCTGGGCCAACCGAGCTCCTACGAGCAGTACTTC. It yields the protein CASSYLGQPSSYEQYF. This rearrangement joins TRBV5-1 to TRBJ2-7, with no clear D. The CDR3 has 16 amino acids. The germline V gene has CDR1 SGHRS and CDR2 YFSETQ. V was shortened by 3 bases and J by 0 bases, with 16 bases between the two germline ends.